This TCR beta chain was captured in a study of cytomegalovirus exposure and HLA in healthy donors. At the level of the study: As an earlier analysis found, about 179 million T cells yielded about 120 million unique TCR beta sequences.

The CDR3 is 16 amino acids. Per germline, CDR1 LNHDA and CDR2 SQIVND (reference sequence). Trimming took 3 bases from V and 8 from J; bases not matched to a gene: 15. The PCR had 60 Vbeta and 13 Jbeta primers. Assay used: immunoSEQ multiplex PCR; TCRdb lists only in-frame clones, some missing. The repertoire holds around 160,000 clones, roughly 80% seen once, with about 7.6% in the top ten. Sequences were obtained from PBMCs. This clonotype was sampled from a woman in her thirties or forties in good health and CMV-seropositive. The chain couples TRBV19 to TRBJ1-2; 7 bases match TRBD1. The CDR3 sequence is CASSMFSRTGVKGYTF. DNA of the CDR3: TGTGCCAGTAGTATGTTTTCGCGGACAGGCGTTAAAGGCTACACCTTC. Filled out from reference TRBV19 and TRBJ1-2, the complete variable domain reads DGGITQSPKYLFRKEGQNVTLSCEQNLNHDAMYWYRQDPGQGLRLIYYSQIVNDFQKGDIAEGYSVSREKKESFPLTVTSAQKNPTAFYLCASSMFSRTGVKGYTFGSGTRLTVV.